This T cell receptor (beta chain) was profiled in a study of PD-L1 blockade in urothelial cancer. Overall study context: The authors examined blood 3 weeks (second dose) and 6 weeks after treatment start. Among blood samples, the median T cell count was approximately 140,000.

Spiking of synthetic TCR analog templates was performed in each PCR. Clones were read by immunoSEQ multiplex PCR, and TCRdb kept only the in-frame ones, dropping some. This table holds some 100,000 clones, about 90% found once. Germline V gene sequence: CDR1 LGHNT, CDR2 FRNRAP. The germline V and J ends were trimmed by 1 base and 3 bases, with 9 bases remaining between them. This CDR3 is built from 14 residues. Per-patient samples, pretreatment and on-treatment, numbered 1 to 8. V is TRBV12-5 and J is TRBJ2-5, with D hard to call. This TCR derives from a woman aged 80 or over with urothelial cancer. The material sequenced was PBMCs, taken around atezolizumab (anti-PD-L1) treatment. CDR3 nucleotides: TGTGCTAGTGGTTTGGGTGACTTGGAAGAGACCCAGTACTTC. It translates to CASGLGDLEETQYF. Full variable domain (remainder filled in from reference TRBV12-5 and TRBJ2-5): DARVTQTPRHKVTEMGQEVTMRCQPILGHNTVFWYRQTMMQGLELLAYFRNRAPLDDSGMPKDRFSAEMPDATLATLKIQPSEPRDSAVYFCASGLGDLEETQYFGPGTRLLVL.